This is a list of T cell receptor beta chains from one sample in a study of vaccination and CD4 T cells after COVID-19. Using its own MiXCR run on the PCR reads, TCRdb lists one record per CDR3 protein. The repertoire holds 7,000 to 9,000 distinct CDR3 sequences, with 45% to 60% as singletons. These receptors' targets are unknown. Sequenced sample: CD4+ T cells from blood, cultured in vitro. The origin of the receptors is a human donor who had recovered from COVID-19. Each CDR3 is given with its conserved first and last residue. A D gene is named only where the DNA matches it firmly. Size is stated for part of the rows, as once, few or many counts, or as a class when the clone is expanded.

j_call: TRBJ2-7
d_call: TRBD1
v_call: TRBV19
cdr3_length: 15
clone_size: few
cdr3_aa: CASRDSGTGSYEQYF
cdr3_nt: TGTGCCAGTAGAGATTCCGGGACAGGGAGCTACGAGCAGTACTTC

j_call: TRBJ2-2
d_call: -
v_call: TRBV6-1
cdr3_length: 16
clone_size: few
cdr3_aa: CASRIEGRSATGELFF
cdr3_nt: TGTGCCAGCAGGATAGAGGGGCGATCGGCCACCGGGGAGCTGTTTTTT

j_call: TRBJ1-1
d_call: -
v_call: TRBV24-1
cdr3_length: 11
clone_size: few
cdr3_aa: CATRSGTEAFF
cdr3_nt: TGTGCCACCAGGTCAGGGACTGAAGCTTTCTTT

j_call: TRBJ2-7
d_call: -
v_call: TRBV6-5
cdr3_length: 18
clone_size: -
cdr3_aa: CASSYPQTGTFQSTEQYF
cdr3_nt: TGTGCCAGCAGTTACCCCCAAACCGGGACTTTTCAGTCAACCGAGCAGTACTTC

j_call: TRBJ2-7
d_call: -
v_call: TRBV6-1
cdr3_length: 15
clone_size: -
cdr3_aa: CASRPPSVGSYEQYF
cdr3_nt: TGTGCCAGCAGGCCGCCGTCTGTGGGCTCCTACGAGCAGTACTTC

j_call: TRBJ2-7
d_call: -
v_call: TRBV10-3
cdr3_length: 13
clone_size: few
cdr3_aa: CAIRPPGGSEQYF
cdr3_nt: TGTGCCATCAGACCCCCCGGGGGCTCCGAGCAGTACTTC

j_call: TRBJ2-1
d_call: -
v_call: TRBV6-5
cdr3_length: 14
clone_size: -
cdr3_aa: CASSYSELGNEQFF
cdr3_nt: TGTGCCAGCAGTTACTCGGAGCTAGGCAATGAGCAGTTCTTC

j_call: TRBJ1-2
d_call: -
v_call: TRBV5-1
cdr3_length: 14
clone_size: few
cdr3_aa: CASRPGTENYGYTF
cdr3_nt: TGCGCCAGCAGGCCCGGGACCGAAAACTATGGCTACACCTTC

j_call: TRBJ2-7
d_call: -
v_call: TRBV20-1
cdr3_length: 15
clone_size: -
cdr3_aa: CSTTQGYGGPYEQYF
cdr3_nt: TGCAGTACTACTCAGGGGTATGGCGGACCCTACGAGCAGTACTTC

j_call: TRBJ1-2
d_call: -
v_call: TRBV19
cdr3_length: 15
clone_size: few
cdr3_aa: CASSIGQRANYGYTF
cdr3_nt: TGTGCCAGTAGTATTGGGCAAAGAGCTAACTATGGCTACACCTTC

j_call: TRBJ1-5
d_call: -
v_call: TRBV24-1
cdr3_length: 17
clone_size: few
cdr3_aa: CATSDKRGSRFNQPQHF
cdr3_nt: TGTGCCACCAGTGACAAAAGAGGCAGCCGATTCAATCAGCCCCAGCATTTT

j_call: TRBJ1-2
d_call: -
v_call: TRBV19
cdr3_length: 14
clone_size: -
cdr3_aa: CASTQTATMGGYTF
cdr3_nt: TGTGCCAGTACCCAGACAGCTACCATGGGCGGCTACACCTTC

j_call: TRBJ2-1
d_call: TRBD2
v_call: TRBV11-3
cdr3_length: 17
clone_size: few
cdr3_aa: CASSLGRARGGLNEQFF
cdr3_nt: TGTGCCAGCAGCTTAGGGAGAGCGCGGGGGGGTTTAAATGAGCAGTTCTTC

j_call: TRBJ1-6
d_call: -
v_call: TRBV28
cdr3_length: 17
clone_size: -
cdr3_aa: CASSSRGGGSYNSPLHF
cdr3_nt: TGTGCCAGCAGTTCCAGGGGTGGGGGCTCCTATAATTCACCCCTCCACTTT

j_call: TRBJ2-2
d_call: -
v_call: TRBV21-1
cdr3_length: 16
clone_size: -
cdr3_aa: CASSKGASRRTGELFF
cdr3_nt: TGTGCCAGCAGCAAAGGTGCTAGCCGTCGCACCGGGGAGCTGTTTTTT

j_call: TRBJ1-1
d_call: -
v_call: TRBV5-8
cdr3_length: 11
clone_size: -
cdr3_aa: CASSFTRGAFF
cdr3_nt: TGTGCCAGCAGCTTTACACGGGGAGCTTTCTTT

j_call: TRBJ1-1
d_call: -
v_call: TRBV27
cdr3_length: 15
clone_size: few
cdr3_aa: CASSLRNLMNTEAFF
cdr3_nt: TGTGCCAGCAGTTTGAGGAATCTCATGAACACTGAAGCTTTCTTT

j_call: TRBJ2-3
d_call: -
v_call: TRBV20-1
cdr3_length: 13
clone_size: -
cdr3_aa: CSARSPAGDTQYF
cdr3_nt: TGCAGTGCTAGATCCCCAGCGGGAGATACGCAGTATTTT

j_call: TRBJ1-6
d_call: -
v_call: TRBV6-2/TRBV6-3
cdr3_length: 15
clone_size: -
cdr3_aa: CASTILPPNNSPLHF
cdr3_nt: TGTGCCAGCACCATACTTCCCCCGAATAATTCACCCCTCCACTTT

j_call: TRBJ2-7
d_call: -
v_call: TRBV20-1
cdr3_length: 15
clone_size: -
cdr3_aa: CSARDQVFGPYEQYF
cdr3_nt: TGCAGTGCTAGAGATCAGGTATTCGGGCCCTACGAGCAGTACTTC

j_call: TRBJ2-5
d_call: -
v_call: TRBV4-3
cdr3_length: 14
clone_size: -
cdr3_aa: CASSQAAGKETQYF
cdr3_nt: TGCGCCAGCAGCCAGGCTGCGGGGAAAGAGACCCAGTACTTC

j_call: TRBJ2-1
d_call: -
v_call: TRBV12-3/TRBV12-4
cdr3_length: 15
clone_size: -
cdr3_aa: CASSLGTTTYNEQFF
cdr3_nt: TGTGCCAGCAGTTTAGGGACAACCACCTACAATGAGCAGTTCTTC

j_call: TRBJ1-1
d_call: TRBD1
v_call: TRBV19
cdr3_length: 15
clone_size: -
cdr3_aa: CASSARQGRGTEAFF
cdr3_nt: TGTGCCAGTAGTGCCCGACAGGGTCGGGGCACTGAAGCTTTCTTT

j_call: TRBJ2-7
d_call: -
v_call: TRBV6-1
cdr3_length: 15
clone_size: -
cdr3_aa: CASSQGPTPLYEQYF
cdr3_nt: TGTGCCAGCAGTCAAGGGCCTACCCCCCTCTACGAGCAGTACTTC

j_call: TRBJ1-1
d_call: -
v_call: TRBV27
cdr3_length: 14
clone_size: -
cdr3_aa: CASSLSRQGLEAFF
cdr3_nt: TGTGCCAGCAGTTTATCGAGGCAGGGGTTAGAAGCTTTCTTT

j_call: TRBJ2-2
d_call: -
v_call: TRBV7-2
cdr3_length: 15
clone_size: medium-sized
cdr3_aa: CASSLQVRGAGELFF
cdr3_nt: TGTGCCAGCAGCTTACAGGTCCGAGGGGCCGGGGAGCTGTTTTTT

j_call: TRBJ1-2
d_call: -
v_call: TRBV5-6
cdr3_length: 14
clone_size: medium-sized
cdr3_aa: CASSRQGLNYGYTF
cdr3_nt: TGTGCCAGCAGCCGCCAAGGACTTAACTATGGCTACACCTTC

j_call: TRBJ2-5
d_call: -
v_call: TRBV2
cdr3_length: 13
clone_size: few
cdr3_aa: CASSDTPSVAQYF
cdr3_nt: TGTGCCAGCAGTGATACCCCATCCGTGGCCCAGTACTTC

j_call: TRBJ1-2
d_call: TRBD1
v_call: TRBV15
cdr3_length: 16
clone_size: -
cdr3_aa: CATSRDGTGAFYGYTF
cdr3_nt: TGTGCCACCAGCAGAGATGGGACAGGGGCTTTCTATGGCTACACCTTC

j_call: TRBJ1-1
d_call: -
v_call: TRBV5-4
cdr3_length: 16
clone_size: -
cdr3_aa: CASSLGIGAGNTEAFF
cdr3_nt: TGTGCCAGCAGCTTGGGAATAGGCGCTGGAAACACTGAAGCTTTCTTT

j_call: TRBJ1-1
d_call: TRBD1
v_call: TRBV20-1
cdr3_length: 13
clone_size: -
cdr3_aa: CSASGQGGTEAFF
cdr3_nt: TGCAGTGCTAGCGGACAGGGGGGGACTGAAGCTTTCTTT

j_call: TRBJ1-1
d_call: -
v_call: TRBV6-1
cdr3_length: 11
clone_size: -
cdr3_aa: CASSEGAKAFF
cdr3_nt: TGTGCCAGCAGTGAGGGGGCGAAAGCTTTCTTT

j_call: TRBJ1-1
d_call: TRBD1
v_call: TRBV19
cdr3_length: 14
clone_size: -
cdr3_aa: CASSNGQGFTEAFF
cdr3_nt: TGTGCCAGTAGTAACGGACAGGGCTTTACTGAAGCTTTCTTT

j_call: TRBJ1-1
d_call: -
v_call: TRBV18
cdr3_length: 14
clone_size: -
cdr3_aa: CASSPSPRVTEAFF
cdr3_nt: TGTGCCAGCTCACCTAGTCCCAGGGTCACTGAAGCTTTCTTT

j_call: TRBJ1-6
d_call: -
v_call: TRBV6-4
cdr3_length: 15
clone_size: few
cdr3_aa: CASSQISSYNSPLHF
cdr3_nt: TGTGCCAGCAGTCAGATAAGCTCCTATAATTCACCCCTCCACTTT

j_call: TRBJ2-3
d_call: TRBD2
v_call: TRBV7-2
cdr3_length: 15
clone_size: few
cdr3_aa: CASSLVAGVTDTQYF
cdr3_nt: TGTGCCAGCAGCTTAGTAGCGGGAGTCACAGATACGCAGTATTTT

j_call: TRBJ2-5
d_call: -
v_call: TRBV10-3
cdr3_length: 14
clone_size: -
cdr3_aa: CAISGGGRQETQYF
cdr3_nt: TGTGCCATCAGTGGAGGGGGTCGCCAAGAGACCCAGTACTTC

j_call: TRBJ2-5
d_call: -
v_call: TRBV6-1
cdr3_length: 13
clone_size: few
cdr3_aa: CASSSRAKETQYF
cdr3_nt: TGTGCCAGCTCCAGCAGGGCCAAAGAGACCCAGTACTTC

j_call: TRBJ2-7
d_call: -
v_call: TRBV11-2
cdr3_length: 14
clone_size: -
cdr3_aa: CASTGTRTSYEQYF
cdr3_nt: TGTGCCAGTACCGGGACCAGAACCTCCTACGAGCAGTACTTC

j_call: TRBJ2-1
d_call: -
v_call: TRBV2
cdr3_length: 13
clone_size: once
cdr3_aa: CASTVNLYNEQFF
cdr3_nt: TGTGCCAGCACAGTGAACCTGTACAATGAGCAGTTCTTC

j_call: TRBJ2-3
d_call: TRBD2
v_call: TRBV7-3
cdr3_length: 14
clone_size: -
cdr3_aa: CASSRLAGGDTQYF
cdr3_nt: TGTGCCAGCAGCCGACTAGCGGGAGGAGATACGCAGTATTTT

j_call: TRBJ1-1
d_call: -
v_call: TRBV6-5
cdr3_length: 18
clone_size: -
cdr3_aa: CASSSRRGPQKMNTEAFF
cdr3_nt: TGTGCCAGCAGTTCCAGACGGGGGCCCCAAAAGATGAACACTGAAGCTTTCTTT

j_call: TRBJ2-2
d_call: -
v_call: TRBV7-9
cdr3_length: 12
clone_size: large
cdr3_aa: CASSSLGGELFF
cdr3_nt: TGTGCCAGCAGCTCCCTAGGTGGGGAGCTGTTTTTT

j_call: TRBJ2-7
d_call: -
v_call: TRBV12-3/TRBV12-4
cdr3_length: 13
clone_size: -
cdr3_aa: CASRRGTAHEQYF
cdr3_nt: TGTGCCAGCAGGCGCGGGACAGCCCACGAGCAGTACTTC

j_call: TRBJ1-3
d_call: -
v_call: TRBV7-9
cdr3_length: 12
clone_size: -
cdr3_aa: CASSLSVNTIYF
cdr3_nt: TGTGCCAGCAGCTTATCTGTAAACACCATATATTTT

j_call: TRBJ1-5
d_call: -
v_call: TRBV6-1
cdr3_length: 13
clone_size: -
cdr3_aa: CASSAQQLPPQHF
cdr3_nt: TGTGCCAGCAGTGCCCAGCAACTCCCGCCCCAGCATTTT

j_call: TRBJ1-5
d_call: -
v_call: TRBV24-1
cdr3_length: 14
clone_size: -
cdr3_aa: CATSDPRGTQPQHF
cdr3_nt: TGTGCCACCAGTGATCCCAGGGGTACGCAGCCCCAGCATTTT

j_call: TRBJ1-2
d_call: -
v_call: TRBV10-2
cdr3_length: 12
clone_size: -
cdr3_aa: CASSEGYYGYTF
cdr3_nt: TGCGCCAGCAGTGAGGGATACTATGGCTACACCTTC

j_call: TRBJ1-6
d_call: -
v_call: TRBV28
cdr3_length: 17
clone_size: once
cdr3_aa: CATGGRRVGVRNSPLHF
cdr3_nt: TGTGCCACCGGGGGGCGACGTGTCGGGGTAAGAAATTCACCCCTCCACTTT

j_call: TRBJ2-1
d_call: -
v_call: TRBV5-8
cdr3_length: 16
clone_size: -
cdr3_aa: CASSLNRGANYNEQFF
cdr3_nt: TGTGCCAGCAGCTTGAATAGGGGAGCAAACTACAATGAGCAGTTCTTC

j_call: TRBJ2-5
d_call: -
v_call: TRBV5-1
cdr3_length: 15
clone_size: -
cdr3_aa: CASSLQPSGQETQYF
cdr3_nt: TGCGCCAGCAGCCTCCAGCCTTCGGGCCAAGAGACCCAGTACTTC

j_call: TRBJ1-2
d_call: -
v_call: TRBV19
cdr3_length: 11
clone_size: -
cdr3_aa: CATQGYGGYTF
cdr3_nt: TGTGCCACACAGGGTTACGGTGGCTACACCTTC

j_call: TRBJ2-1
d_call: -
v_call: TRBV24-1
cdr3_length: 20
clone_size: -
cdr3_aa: CATSDPRWQINETSYNEQFF
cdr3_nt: TGTGCCACCAGTGACCCCCGGTGGCAGATCAACGAAACCTCCTACAATGAGCAGTTCTTC

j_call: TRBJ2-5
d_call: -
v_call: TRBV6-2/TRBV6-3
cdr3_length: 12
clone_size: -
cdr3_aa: CASMTVWETQYF
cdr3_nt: TGTGCCAGCATGACGGTCTGGGAGACCCAGTACTTC

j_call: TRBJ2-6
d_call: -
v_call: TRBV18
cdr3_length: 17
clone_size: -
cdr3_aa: CASSQKTGNSGANVLTF
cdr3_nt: TGTGCCAGCTCACAGAAAACAGGGAACTCTGGGGCCAACGTCCTGACTTTC

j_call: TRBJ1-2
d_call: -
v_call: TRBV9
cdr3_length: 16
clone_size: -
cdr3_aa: CASSEGRAGEFYGYTF
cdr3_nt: TGTGCCAGCAGCGAGGGGCGGGCAGGCGAATTCTATGGCTACACCTTC

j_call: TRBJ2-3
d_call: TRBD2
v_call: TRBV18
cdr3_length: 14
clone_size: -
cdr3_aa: CASSQGLAGDTQYF
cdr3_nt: TGTGCCAGCTCCCAAGGACTAGCGGGGGATACGCAGTATTTT

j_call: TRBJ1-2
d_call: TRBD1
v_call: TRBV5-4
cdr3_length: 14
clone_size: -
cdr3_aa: CASNNPQGARGYTF
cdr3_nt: TGTGCCAGCAACAACCCACAGGGGGCGCGGGGCTACACCTTC

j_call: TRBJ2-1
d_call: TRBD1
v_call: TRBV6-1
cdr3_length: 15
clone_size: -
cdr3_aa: CASTAPGQNYNEQFF
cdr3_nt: TGTGCCAGCACCGCCCCGGGACAGAACTACAATGAGCAGTTCTTC